Following are 32 T cell receptor beta chains from one sample sequenced in a study of T-cell reconstitution after alpha-beta-depleted transplantation in children (TCRdb year 2016). Explained via the paper, the treatment or condition label denotes: allogeneic hematopoietic cell transplantation with graft depleted of TCRalphabeta T cells and CD19 B cells. Receptor amplification or capture employed PCR. TCRdb shows the sequencer as Illumina HiSeq 2500. TCR libraries were prepared with molecular barcoding, using unique molecular identifiers to normalize TCRbeta repertoire quantification. The raw public data were reprocessed by TCRdb itself: fastp quality trimming at Q25, MiXCR clonotype calling, in-frame beta chains only. For every CDR3 protein sequence, its rows merge into one entry that carries the most common genes and DNA. The sample profile shows a few hundred thousand distinct CDR3 sequences; about an eighth of them were found once. Jointly, the top ten make up around 2.2% of the sample.

Sequenced material: PBMCs, mostly from graft donor cells, taken 360 days after TCRalphabeta/CD19-depleted stem cell transplant. The receptors stem from a male patient younger than 18 who had a stem cell transplant for acute myeloid leukemia, so the T cells may come from the graft donor.

This clonotype was seen repeatedly, ten times or more. The chain uses TRBV28 and TRBJ2-1; D is unresolved. Germline loops: CDR1 MDHEN, CDR2 SYDVKM. This CDR3 region has 14 residues. The V and J ends lost 8 bases and 5 bases respectively, with 16 bases between them. The CDR3 region is CASQEYAVNNEQFF. In DNA, the CDR3 is TGTGCCAGCCAAGAGTACGCAGTCAACAATGAGCAGTTCTTC. Complete variable domain (other parts from reference TRBV28 and TRBJ2-1): DVKVTQSSRYLVKRTGEKVFLECVQDMDHENMFWYRQDPGLGLRLIYFSYDVKMKEKGDIPEGYSVSREKKERFSLILESASTNQTSMYLCASQEYAVNNEQFFGPGTRLTVL.

This clonotype has just a few counts. This rearrangement joins TRBV12-3 or TRBV12-4 to TRBJ1-5; D is unclear. Trimming left V 1 base short and J 6 bases short, with 10 bases between. This CDR3 region has 14 residues. This CDR3 is CASSLEIRGQPQHF. The CDR3 DNA reads TGTGCCAGCAGTTTAGAGATCCGGGGTCAGCCCCAGCATTTT.

This clonotype was counted between two and nine times. The junction shows a germline mismatch at one end, possibly a read error. The rearrangement joins TRBV12-3 or TRBV12-4 to TRBJ2-3, with 13 bases fitting TRBD2. The CDR3 loop spans 19 amino acids. CDR3 bases: TGTGCCAGCTGTTTGCCCCTCGGACTAGCGGGAGTCGGCACAGATACGCAGTATTTT. Residues: CASCLPLGLAGVGTDTQYF.

This clonotype has only a few counts. The chain carries TRBV6-5 and TRBJ2-7, with 10 nucleotides matching TRBD2. Germline loops: CDR1 MNHEY, CDR2 SVGAGI. This CDR3 comprises 14 residues. Germline trimming cut 2 bases from V and 6 bases from J; bases unmatched to any gene: 4. The CDR3 DNA is TGTGCCAGCAGTTACGGGCTAGCGGGAGTCGAGCAGTACTTC. Translation: CASSYGLAGVEQYF.

J is TRBJ2-3 and V is TRBV4-3, with a weak D call TRBD1 (11 bases). V lost 0 bases to trimming and J lost 4 bases, with 26 bases between them. The CDR3 spans 20 residues. CDR1 and CDR2 (germline): LGHNA, YSLEER. CDR3 loop: CASSQDGTGGLAGVADTQYF. The CDR3 coding sequence is TGCGCCAGCAGCCAAGACGGGACAGGGGGGCTAGCGGGAGTTGCAGATACGCAGTATTTT.

V gene TRBV15 combines with J gene TRBJ1-5; 7 bases match TRBD1. The CDR3 is 15 amino acids. The ends lost 0 bases at V and 6 bases at J; junction bases unmatched: 5. Germline V gene sequence: CDR1 LNHNV, CDR2 YYDKDF (reference sequence). The CDR3 protein is CATSRDRQGGQPQHF. CDR3 DNA: TGTGCCACCAGCAGAGATAGGCAGGGGGGTCAGCCCCAGCATTTT.

This clonotype was picked up a small number of times. This rearrangement joins TRBV21-1 to TRBJ2-2; the table assigns TRBD2, which was not confirmed against the DNA. TRBV21-1 is given as a pseudogene. The CDR3 runs to 17 residues. In DNA form, the CDR3 reads TGTGCCAGCATCCTTCCCCCCAGGCGGGAGAACACCGGGGAGCTGTTTTTT. Translated, it gives CASILPPRRENTGELFF.

Details on this clonotype: Mismatch with germline at one junction end may stem from a read error. The chain carries TRBV7-7 and TRBJ2-1; perhaps TRBD2 as D (6 bases). From germline, CDR1 is SSHAT and CDR2 FNYEAQ (reference sequence). CDR3 size: 14 residues. The CDR3 DNA follows: TGTGCTAGCAGCTTAGGCGGGACGGGCAATGAGCAGTTCTTC. It specifies CASSLGGTGNEQFF.

V is TRBV18 and J is TRBJ2-7; 7 bases fit TRBD2. The germline V gene has CDR1 KGHSH and CDR2 LQKENI. With V trimmed by 1 base and J by 6 bases, 6 bases remained unmatched. The CDR3 length is 14 residues. In DNA form, the CDR3 reads TGTGCCAGCTCACCACGGGAGGGAGTCTCCGAGCAGTACTTC. It yields the protein CASSPREGVSEQYF.

This chain connects TRBV20-1 to TRBJ2-7; D may be TRBD1 (5 bases). The CDR3 has 16 residues. The V and J ends lost 0 bases and 2 bases respectively, with 17 bases between them. The germline CDR1 and CDR2 sequences are DFQATT and SNEGSKA (reference sequence). The CDR3, as DNA: TGCAGTGCTAGAGAGGGGCGAACCGGCCACCCCTACGAGCAGTACTTC. Protein: CSAREGRTGHPYEQYF.

The rearrangement joins TRBV28 to TRBJ2-1; D possibly corresponds to TRBD1 (6 bases). Germline assignment: CDR1 MDHEN and CDR2 SYDVKM. The CDR3 is made up of 15 amino acids. Trimming cost V 1 base and J 4 bases, with 11 bases left between them. The CDR3 spells CASSLSGHFYNEQFF. CDR3 DNA sequence: TGTGCCAGCAGTTTATCGGGACATTTTTACAATGAGCAGTTCTTC.

The gene calls are TRBV20-1 and TRBJ2-6; TRBD1 agrees at 8 bases. J was trimmed by 4 bases and V by 2 bases; bases with no gene match: 4. The germline CDR1 and CDR2 sequences are DFQATT and SNEGSKA (reference sequence). The CDR3 sequence is 15 residues long. The CDR3 loop is CSARQGAQGANVLTF. The CDR3 DNA is TGCAGTGCTAGACAGGGGGCGCAAGGGGCCAACGTCCTGACTTTC.

The genes are TRBV11-2 and TRBJ2-1; 7 bases map to TRBD2. Germline CDR1 is SGHAT and CDR2 is FQNNGV. Trimming took 3 bases from V and 9 from J; bases not matched to a gene: 14. The CDR3 has 16 amino acids. The CDR3 nucleotides read TGTGCCAGCAGCTTCCGCCGAGGGAGGGCCGTAGGTGAGCAGTTCTTC. It is translated as CASSFRRGRAVGEQFF.

This chain connects TRBV5-1 to TRBJ2-1; D call uncertain. The CDR3 covers 14 residues. V was clipped by 2 bases and J by 4 bases, with 10 bases between them. Germline assignment: CDR1 SGHRS and CDR2 YFSETQ. The CDR3 protein is CASSFTTAYNEQFF. As DNA, the CDR3 is TGCGCCAGCAGCTTTACTACCGCATACAATGAGCAGTTCTTC.

The gene calls are TRBV14 and TRBJ1-6; the D is unclear. CDR1 is SGHDN and CDR2 is FVKESK in the germline V gene. Trimming pared 2 bases from V and 9 bases from J, leaving 14 bases between. The CDR3 has 15 residues. The CDR3 protein is CASSQWSSRVSPLHF. The CDR3 bases are TGTGCCAGCAGCCAATGGAGCTCTCGAGTTTCACCCCTCCACTTT.

This chain links TRBV20-1 with TRBJ2-4; D tentatively reads TRBD1 or TRBD2 (5 bases each). Germline CDR1 and CDR2: DFQATT and SNEGSKA (reference sequence). The CDR3 spans 18 residues. V lost 3 bases and J lost 0, with 21 bases in between. CDR3 coding DNA: TGCAGTGCTAGTTGGTTCGGAGAGGGGAATTTAGCCAAAAACATTCAGTACTTC. Translated: CSASWFGEGNLAKNIQYF.

This chain uses TRBV2 with TRBJ1-5; D unclear. V shed 4 bases and J shed 6 bases, with 7 bases lying between them. Germline V gene sequence: CDR1 SNHLY, CDR2 FYNNEI. This CDR3 comprises 12 residues. CDR3 bases: TGTGCCAGCAGTGTGGACGGTCAGCCCCAGCATTTT. It is translated as CASSVDGQPQHF.

In this sample, this clonotype turned up a few times. The CDR3 reads CSVVLGLTQETQYF. The CDR3 nucleotides are TGCAGCGTTGTTCTGGGACTAACCCAAGAGACCCAGTACTTC. The V gene is TRBV29-1, the J gene TRBJ2-5, with TRBD2 matching 7 bases. This CDR3 comprises 14 residues. The germline V gene has CDR1 SQVTM and CDR2 ANQGSEA. V shed 4 bases, J shed 1 base, and the junction held 6 bases outside the gene matches.

Ten or more counts support this clonotype. The V call is TRBV9, the J call TRBJ2-7; unclear D gene. Germline CDR1 is SGDLS and CDR2 is YYNGEE. This CDR3 is 13 amino acids long. Trimming pared 0 bases from V and 3 bases from J, leaving 7 bases between. The CDR3 sequence is CASSVADYYEQYF. The CDR3 bases are TGTGCCAGCAGCGTAGCAGATTACTACGAGCAGTACTTC.

This clonotype occurred many times. The CDR3 nucleotides read TGTGCCAGCAGAGCCAACGGGTTACGGGGACAGGATAAGGACGAGCAGTACTTC. The encoded protein is CASRANGLRGQDKDEQYF. The rearrangement uses TRBV28 and TRBJ2-7, with 8 bases identical to TRBD1. The CDR3 is 18 residues long. Germline V gene sequence: CDR1 MDHEN, CDR2 SYDVKM. J was trimmed by 5 bases and V by 6 bases; bases with no gene match: 21.

There are many counts of this clonotype. The rearrangement joins TRBV28 to TRBJ2-1, with D tentatively TRBD1 or TRBD2 (6 bases each). V lost 3 bases, J lost 5 bases, and 11 bases lay in between. This CDR3 is built from 14 residues. Germline V gene data show CDR1 as MDHEN and CDR2 as SYDVKM. The CDR3 sequence is CASSLGGPNNEQFF. CDR3 nucleotides: TGTGCCAGCAGTTTGGGGGGCCCAAACAATGAGCAGTTCTTC. Based on the CDR3 plus reference TRBV28 and TRBJ2-1, the full variable domain is DVKVTQSSRYLVKRTGEKVFLECVQDMDHENMFWYRQDPGLGLRLIYFSYDVKMKEKGDIPEGYSVSREKKERFSLILESASTNQTSMYLCASSLGGPNNEQFFGPGTRLTVL.

This clonotype was seen more than once but under ten times. This chain connects TRBV18 to TRBJ2-7; TRBD1 or TRBD2 may be the D gene (5 bases each). The germline V and J ends were trimmed by 6 bases and 3 bases, with 21 bases remaining between them. Germline CDR1 KGHSH, CDR2 LQKENI. The CDR3 extends over 16 amino acids. This CDR3 reads CASSPMARDGDYEQYF. In DNA, the CDR3 is TGTGCCAGCTCCCCAATGGCCCGGGACGGAGACTACGAGCAGTACTTC. The full variable domain, in which reference TRBV18 and TRBJ2-7 provide the parts outside the CDR3, is NAGVMQNPRHLVRRRGQEARLRCSPMKGHSHVYWYRQLPEEGLKFMVYLQKENIIDESGMPKERFSAEFPKEGPSILRIQQVVRGDSAAYFCASSPMARDGDYEQYFGPGTRLTVT.

This sequence joins TRBV12-3 or TRBV12-4 and TRBJ2-1; D is unclear. Trimming took off 7 bases at V and 4 bases at J, with 11 bases between the two ends. The CDR3 consists of 13 residues. CDR3 sequence: CASTHLRYNEQFF. DNA for the CDR3: TGTGCCAGCACCCACCTCAGGTACAATGAGCAGTTCTTC.

This clonotype was seen a handful of times. This chain uses TRBV6-2 or TRBV6-3 with TRBJ2-7, with 8 bases aligning to TRBD2. The CDR3 is made up of 17 amino acids. Germline CDR1 reads MNHEY; CDR2 reads SVGEGT. With 1 base clipped from V and 0 bases from J, the junction kept 8 bases outside the gene matches. As DNA, the CDR3 is TGTGCCAGCAGTTACTTTCGGCTAGCGGGCAACTCCTACGAGCAGTACTTC. Translating gives CASSYFRLAGNSYEQYF.

The chain couples TRBV14 to TRBJ2-7; 12 positions agree with TRBD2. Germline trimming cut 0 bases from V and 4 bases from J; bases unmatched to any gene: 10. Per germline, CDR1 SGHDN and CDR2 FVKESK. The CDR3 extends over 18 amino acids. CDR3 sequence: CASSQDWNIGTSGYEQYF. The CDR3 DNA follows: TGTGCCAGCAGCCAAGATTGGAACATCGGGACTAGCGGGTACGAGCAGTACTTC.

As concerns this clonotype: One junction end does not reproduce the germline sequence, and a read error may be involved. The CDR3 protein is CASSLGQGKKDF. As DNA, the CDR3 is TGTGCCAGCAGCCTTGGACAGGGCAAGAAGGACTTC. This chain connects TRBV7-9 to TRBJ2-7, with TRBD1 matching over 8 bases. CDR3 length equals 12 residues. In germline, CDR1 is SEHNR, CDR2 FQNEAQ (reference sequence). Full variable domain (rest looked up from reference TRBV7-9 and TRBJ2-7): DTGVSQNPRHKITKRGQNVTFRCDPISEHNRLYWYRQTLGQGPEFLTYFQNEAQLEKSRLLSDRFSAERPKGSFSTLEIQRTEQGDSAMYLCASSLGQGKKDFGPGTRLTVT.

This sequence joins TRBV15 and TRBJ2-4, with TRBD1 as a possible D gene (6 bases). Per the germline V gene, CDR1 is LNHNV and CDR2 is YYDKDF (reference sequence). The CDR3 sequence is 12 residues long. Trimming took off 5 bases at V and 5 bases at J, with 7 bases between the two ends. The CDR3 region has the DNA TGTGCCACCAGCGCAGGGGAAAACATTCAGTACTTC. This gives the protein CATSAGENIQYF.

This clonotype was detected ten times or more. The chain has TRBV7-8 and TRBJ2-7; 9 positions agree with TRBD2. The germline V gene encodes CDR1 SGHVS and CDR2 FQNEAQ. The V gene end was trimmed by 5 bases and the J gene end by 2 bases; junction bases not matched to a gene: 7. This CDR3 spans 15 amino acids. The CDR3 here is CASSPGTSPTYEQYF. The CDR3 DNA sequence: TGTGCCAGCAGCCCCGGGACTAGCCCTACCTACGAGCAGTACTTC.

The chain uses TRBV6-5 and TRBJ2-7, with a weak D call TRBD2 (5 bases). The V gene lost 0 bases and the J gene lost 2 bases, with 8 bases spanning the gap. This CDR3 region has 14 residues. Germline V gene lookup returns CDR1 MNHEY and CDR2 SVGAGI. The CDR3 protein is CASSYSRLTYEQYF. In nucleotides, the CDR3 is TGTGCCAGCAGTTACTCGAGACTAACCTACGAGCAGTACTTC.

This clonotype was seen ten or more times. V gene TRBV28 combines with J gene TRBJ2-1; D is unclear. The CDR3 contains 15 residues. Trimming took 6 bases from V and 4 from J, leaving 16 bases between them. Germline CDR1 and CDR2: MDHEN and SYDVKM. The CDR3 DNA reads TGTGCCAGCAGACCCCCTGGCGGTCTTTACAATGAGCAGTTCTTC. Protein sequence: CASRPPGGLYNEQFF.

This clonotype was seen at least ten times. This chain joins TRBV28 and TRBJ2-7; 7 bases agree with TRBD2. This CDR3 has 15 residues. Germline V lookup: CDR1 MDHEN, CDR2 SYDVKM. The junction had 9 bases not matched to a gene; V was cut back by 5 bases and J by 2 bases. Here the CDR3 DNA reads TGTGCCAGCAGTCCGCCCGGACTAGGACCCTACGAGCAGTACTTC. Translation gives CASSPPGLGPYEQYF.

Comments on this clonotype: The junction departs from the called germline gene at one end, perhaps through a read error. V gene TRBV6-1 combines with J gene TRBJ2-7; 8 nucleotides line up with TRBD2. Germline lookup yields CDR1 MNHNS and CDR2 SASEGT. The CDR3 consists of 14 residues. The CDR3 sequence: CASRGTGGLYEEYF. CDR3 DNA: TGTGCCAGCAGAGGGACGGGAGGGCTCTACGAGGAGTACTTC.